This TCR beta chain derives from a study of spatial heterogeneity in lung cancer. This clonotype was picked up a small number of times. The antigen remains undetermined. The CDR3 spans 17 residues. After removal of 3 bases from V and 0 bases from J, the junction contained 8 bases not matched to a gene. Germline V gene sequence: CDR1 LGHNA, CDR2 YNFKEQ. TCRdb called the 5' RACE reads again in MiXCR, with one record for every CDR3 protein. The sample comprises about 100,000 distinct CDR3 sequences, around 4.3% of which are singletons, and 20% to 25% rests with the top ten. Whole-study results and caveats: Of tumor T cells, an estimated coverage of approximately 7.2% was reached for alpha chains and roughly 12% for beta chains. Higher tumor mutation counts went along with higher counts of expanded intratumoral alpha and beta TCRs.

Time point here: sample taken at primary tumor resection. Untreated early-stage non-small cell lung cancer patients, approximately 76 in total, were the donors. Extraction of whole RNA from tumor, nontumor lung or frozen PBMC preceded unsorted sequencing. This receptor was taken from a male donor with early-stage non-small cell lung cancer. Here the sequenced sample was lung tumor tissue, taken at surgery. This chain uses TRBV4-2 with TRBJ2-1; 7 nucleotides match TRBD2. The CDR3: CASSHQEAGVSYNEQFF. The CDR3 nucleotides read TGTGCCAGCAGCCACCAAGAGGCGGGGGTCTCCTACAATGAGCAGTTCTTC.